This T cell receptor beta chain was captured in a study of post-analysis software for immune sequencing data. Study findings and constraints: Compared with controls, patients showed significantly lower normalized Chao1 diversity. Included in a set of a few TRBV segments more frequent in patients than controls were TRBV5-6, TRBV5-1 and TRBV20-1.

Unique molecular identifiers were built into the TCR beta cDNA libraries. TCRdb called the PCR reads again in MiXCR, with one record for every CDR3 protein. The sample contains about 560,000 distinct CDR3 sequences, about 40% of which appear only once. Only a few counts were recorded for this clonotype. Its antigen is as yet unknown. One junction end does not reproduce the germline sequence, and a read error may be involved. CDR3 length: 15 amino acids. Germline V gives CDR1 SSHAT, CDR2 FNYEAQ (reference sequence). The V gene is TRBV7-7, the J gene TRBJ2-7; D is uncertain. The origin of this receptor is a girl aged 10-17 years with multiple sclerosis. The sample was blood. The CDR3 here is CASSLNFTACYEQYF. The CDR3 DNA is TGTGCTAGCAGCTTAAATTTCACGGCTTGCTACGAGCAGTACTTC. The whole variable domain, filled in from reference TRBV7-7 and TRBJ2-7, reads GAGVSQSPRYKVTKRGQDVTLRCDPISSHATLYWYQQALGQGPEFLTYFNYEAQPDKSGLPSDRFSAERPEGSISTLTIQRTEQRDSAMYRCASSLNFTACYEQYFGPGTRLTVT.